This TCR beta chain appears in the sequencing data of a study of control samples from healthy donors and cancer patients. The CDR3 is 15 amino acids. V lost 4 bases and J lost 5, with 12 bases in between. The germline gives CDR1 LGHDT, CDR2 YNNKEL (reference sequence). Using immunoSEQ multiplex PCR, the repertoire was profiled, and TCRdb retains in-frame clones only, with some absent. The sample has approximately 49,000 clones, 65% to 90% seen once. This chain uses TRBV3-1 (or the pseudogene TRBV3-2) with TRBJ1-6; weak D call: TRBD1 (5 bases). This receptor was identified in a woman in her forties or fifties with lung cancer. Material: PBMCs. The CDR3 region is CASSPMGGNNSPLHF. The CDR3 DNA follows: TGTGCCAGCAGCCCAATGGGGGGAAATAATTCACCCCTCCACTTT.